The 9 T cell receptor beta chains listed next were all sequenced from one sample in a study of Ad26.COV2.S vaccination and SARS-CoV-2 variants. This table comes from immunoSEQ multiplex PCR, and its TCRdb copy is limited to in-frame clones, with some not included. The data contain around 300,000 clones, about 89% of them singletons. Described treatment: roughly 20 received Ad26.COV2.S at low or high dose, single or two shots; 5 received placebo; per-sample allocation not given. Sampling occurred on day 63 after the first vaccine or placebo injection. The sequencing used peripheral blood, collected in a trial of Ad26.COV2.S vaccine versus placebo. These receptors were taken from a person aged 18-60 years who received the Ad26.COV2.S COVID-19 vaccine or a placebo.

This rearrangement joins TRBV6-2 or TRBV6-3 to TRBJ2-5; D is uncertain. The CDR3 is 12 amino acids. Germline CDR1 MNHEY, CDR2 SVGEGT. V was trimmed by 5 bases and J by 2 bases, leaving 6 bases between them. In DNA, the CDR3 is TGTGCCAGCAGTCCGCCACAAGAGACCCAGTACTTC. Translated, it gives CASSPPQETQYF.

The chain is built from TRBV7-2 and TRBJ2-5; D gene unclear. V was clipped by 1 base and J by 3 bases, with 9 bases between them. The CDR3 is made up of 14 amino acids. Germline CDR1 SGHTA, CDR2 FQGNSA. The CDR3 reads CASSLEVFEETQYF. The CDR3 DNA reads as TGTGCCAGCAGCTTAGAGGTTTTTGAAGAGACCCAGTACTTC.

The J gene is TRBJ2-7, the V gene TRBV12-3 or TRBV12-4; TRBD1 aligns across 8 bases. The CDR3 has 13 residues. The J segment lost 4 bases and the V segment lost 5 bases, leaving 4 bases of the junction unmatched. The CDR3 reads CASSTRTGYEQYF. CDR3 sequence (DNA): TGTGCCAGCAGTACTAGGACAGGGTACGAGCAGTACTTC.

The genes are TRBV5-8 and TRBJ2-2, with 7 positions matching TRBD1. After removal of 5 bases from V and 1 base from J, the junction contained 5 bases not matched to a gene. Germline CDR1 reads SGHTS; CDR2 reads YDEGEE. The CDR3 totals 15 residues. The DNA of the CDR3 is TGTGCCAGCAGGATGACAGGGATGAACACCGGGGAGCTGTTTTTT. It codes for CASRMTGMNTGELFF.

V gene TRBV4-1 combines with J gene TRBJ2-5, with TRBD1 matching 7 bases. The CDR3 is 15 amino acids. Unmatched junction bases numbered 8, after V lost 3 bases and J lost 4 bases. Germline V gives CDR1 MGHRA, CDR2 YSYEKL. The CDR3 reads CASSHRQGTAETQYF. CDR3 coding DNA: TGCGCCAGCAGCCACCGACAGGGCACCGCAGAGACCCAGTACTTC.

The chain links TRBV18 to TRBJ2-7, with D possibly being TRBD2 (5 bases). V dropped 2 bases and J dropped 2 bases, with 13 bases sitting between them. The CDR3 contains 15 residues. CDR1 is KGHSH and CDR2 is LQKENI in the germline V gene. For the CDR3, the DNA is TGTGCCAGCTCACCATGGGTGACGGAGGCCTACGAGCAGTACTTC. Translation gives CASSPWVTEAYEQYF.

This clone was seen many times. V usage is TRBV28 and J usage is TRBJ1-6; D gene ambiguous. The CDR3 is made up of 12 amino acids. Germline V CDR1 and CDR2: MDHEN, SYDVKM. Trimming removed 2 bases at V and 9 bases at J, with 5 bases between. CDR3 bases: TGTGCCAGCAGTTTACTAGTTTCACCCCTCCACTTT. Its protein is CASSLLVSPLHF.

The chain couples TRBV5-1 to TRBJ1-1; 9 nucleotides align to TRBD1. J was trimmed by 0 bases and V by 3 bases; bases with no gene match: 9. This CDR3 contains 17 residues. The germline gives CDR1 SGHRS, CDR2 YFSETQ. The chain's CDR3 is CASSYGTGFFLNTEAFF. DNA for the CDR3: TGCGCCAGCAGCTACGGGACAGGGTTTTTCCTGAACACTGAAGCTTTCTTT.

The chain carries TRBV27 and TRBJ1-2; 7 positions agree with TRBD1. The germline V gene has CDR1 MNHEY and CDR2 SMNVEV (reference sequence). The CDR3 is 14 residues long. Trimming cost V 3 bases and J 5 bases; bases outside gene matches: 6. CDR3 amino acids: CASSLTGSGYGYTF. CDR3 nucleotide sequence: TGTGCCAGCAGTTTGACAGGGAGCGGTTATGGCTACACCTTC.